The TCR beta chain described here comes from a study of post-analysis software for immune sequencing data. Looked up from germline, CDR1 is DFQATT and CDR2 is SNEGSKA (reference sequence). The CDR3 loop spans 15 amino acids. V was clipped by 0 bases and J by 0 bases, with 12 bases between them. This clonotype came up once. Its antigen is not identified. Study outcomes and limitations: Multiple sclerosis was associated with a significant reduction in normalized Chao1 diversity relative to controls. There were five TRBV segments more frequent in patients than controls, and TRBV5-6, TRBV5-1 and TRBV20-1 were among them.

TCR beta cDNA libraries included unique molecular identifiers. In TCRdb, the PCR reads were re-called with MiXCR into one record per CDR3 protein. This table has about 820,000 distinct CDR3 sequences, roughly 58% appearing once. This receptor was taken from a girl aged 10 to 17 with multiple sclerosis. This chain connects TRBV20-1 to TRBJ2-7; weak D call: TRBD1 (5 bases). Sequenced input: blood. CDR3 in amino acids: CSARERPGSSYEQYF. The DNA for the CDR3 is TGCAGTGCTAGAGAGCGACCAGGGTCCTCCTACGAGCAGTACTTC.